This T cell receptor (beta chain) was sequenced in a study of T-cell reconstitution after alpha-beta-depleted transplantation in children. At least ten counts were recorded for this clonotype. Germline V lookup: CDR1 MDHEN, CDR2 SYDVKM. Trimming at V came to 6 bases and at J to 4 bases, leaving 4 bases not matched to a gene. This CDR3 has 14 amino acids. Library preparation (for TCRbeta) was performed with unique molecular identifiers. TCRdb fed the PCR reads into MiXCR, producing one record per CDR3 protein. The table has some 150,000 distinct CDR3 sequences, about 9% seen once; the top ten hold 18%.

The clonotype comes from a female patient aged 2-10 years who had a stem cell transplant for congenital amegakaryocytic thrombocytopenia, so the T cells may come from the graft donor. This chain links TRBV28 with TRBJ1-3; 9 bases agree with TRBD1. The input for sequencing was PBMCs, mostly from graft donor cells, taken 180 days after TCRalphabeta/CD19-depleted stem cell transplant. The CDR3 DNA reads TGTGCCAGCAGCGCGGGACAGGGAGGAAACACCATATATTTT. Translating gives CASSAGQGGNTIYF. The variable domain in full, with the rest retrieved from reference TRBV28 and TRBJ1-3, is DVKVTQSSRYLVKRTGEKVFLECVQDMDHENMFWYRQDPGLGLRLIYFSYDVKMKEKGDIPEGYSVSREKKERFSLILESASTNQTSMYLCASSAGQGGNTIYFGEGSWLTVV.